Below, 13 T cell receptor beta chains from the same sample are listed, as sequenced in a study of cytomegalovirus exposure and HLA in healthy donors. Use of 60 Vbeta and 13 Jbeta primers characterized the PCR. Using immunoSEQ multiplex PCR, the repertoire was profiled, and TCRdb retains in-frame clones only, with some absent. This table has 150,000 to 180,000 clones, 70% to 90% appearing once. The sample taken for sequencing was PBMCs. The receptors here all came from a woman under 30 in good health and CMV-seronegative.

This clone was found once. The chain employs TRBV10-1 and TRBJ2-3, with D maybe TRBD1 (6 bases). V was clipped by 2 bases and J by 2 bases, with 11 bases between them. CDR3 length: 15 residues. Germline CDR1 and CDR2: WNHNN and SYGVQD (reference sequence). CDR3 sequence (DNA): TGCGCCAGCAGTGAGGTGGGGGCTACCACAGATACGCAGTATTTT. It is translated as CASSEVGATTDTQYF.

This clone was seen a handful of times. V usage is TRBV19 and J usage is TRBJ1-2; the D gene is possibly TRBD1 (6 bases). V was clipped by 4 bases and J by 5 bases, with 20 bases between them. There are 16 residues in the CDR3. The germline CDR1 and CDR2 sequences are LNHDA and SQIVND (reference sequence). The DNA of the CDR3 is TGTGCCAGTAGTACCCCCGGCCAGGGGCCTAGGTATGGCTACACCTTC. It translates to CASSTPGQGPRYGYTF. Variable domain in full (rest from reference TRBV19 and TRBJ1-2): DGGITQSPKYLFRKEGQNVTLSCEQNLNHDAMYWYRQDPGQGLRLIYYSQIVNDFQKGDIAEGYSVSREKKESFPLTVTSAQKNPTAFYLCASSTPGQGPRYGYTFGSGTRLTVV.

The chain is built from TRBV27 and TRBJ2-1; D might be TRBD2 (5 bases). CDR3 size: 17 residues. Germline CDR1 reads MNHEY; CDR2 reads SMNVEV (reference sequence). Trimming took 4 bases from V and 5 from J, leaving 21 bases between them. Here the CDR3 reads CASSSGSGPEYNNEQFF. The CDR3, as DNA: TGTGCCAGCAGTTCGGGAAGCGGACCGGAATACAACAATGAGCAGTTCTTC.

The chain uses TRBV7-9 and TRBJ2-3; 9 nucleotides agree with TRBD2. With V trimmed by 4 bases and J by 4 bases, 9 bases remained unmatched. Germline V gives CDR1 SEHNR, CDR2 FQNEAQ (reference sequence). The CDR3 is made up of 16 amino acids. The CDR3 nucleotides are TGTGCCAGCAGCTGGTGGCGGGGGGGCCGGGCAGATACGCAGTATTTT. This gives the protein CASSWWRGGRADTQYF.

V usage is TRBV5-4 and J usage is TRBJ2-2; 8 bases line up with TRBD1. The germline V gene has CDR1 SGHNT and CDR2 YYREEE (reference sequence). With V trimmed by 4 bases and J by 4 bases, 6 bases remained unmatched. The CDR3 contains 15 residues. CDR3 nucleotide sequence: TGTGCCAGCAGCGCCGGACAGGGAGGCACCGGGGAGCTGTTTTTT. Its translation is CASSAGQGGTGELFF.

The chain couples TRBV7-9 to TRBJ2-5; TRBD2 aligns across 9 bases. The J segment lost 5 bases and the V segment lost 5 bases, leaving 9 bases of the junction unmatched. Germline CDR1 SEHNR, CDR2 FQNEAQ (reference sequence). This CDR3 region has 15 residues. The chain's CDR3 is CASSAASGVVETQYF. The CDR3 coding sequence is TGTGCCAGCAGCGCCGCTAGCGGGGTCGTGGAGACCCAGTACTTC.

The CDR3 loop reads CASSYHRTSSYEQYF. The CDR3 bases are TGTGCCAGCAGCTACCACAGGACTAGTTCCTACGAGCAGTACTTC. The chain employs TRBV11-3 and TRBJ2-7, with TRBD2 identical over 7 bases. Germline V gene lookup returns CDR1 SGHNT and CDR2 YENEEA. This CDR3 is built from 15 residues. V lost 4 bases to trimming and J lost 1 base; unmatched junction nucleotides: 7.

The chain joins TRBV7-6 to TRBJ2-1; TRBD1 might be the D (6 bases). The germline gives CDR1 SGHVS, CDR2 FNYEAQ. This CDR3 has 13 residues. V shed 5 bases and J shed 4 bases, with 9 bases lying between them. The CDR3 nucleotides are TGTGCCAGCAGCCCAGACAGGTACAATGAGCAGTTCTTC. It specifies CASSPDRYNEQFF. Looking up the rest from reference TRBV7-6 and TRBJ2-1 gives the full variable domain: GAGVSQSPRYKVTKRGQDVALRCDPISGHVSLYWYRQALGQGPEFLTYFNYEAQQDKSGLPNDRFSAERPEGSISTLTIQRTEQRDSAMYRCASSPDRYNEQFFGPGTRLTVL.

Turning to this clone: Its ends do not fully match the called genes, so a read error is possible. The V and J genes are TRBV19 and TRBJ1-2; D not certain. The length of the CDR3 is 12 residues. Germline V lookup: CDR1 LNHDA, CDR2 SQIVND (reference sequence). CDR3 loop: CTSSMGRGGYTF. DNA of the CDR3: TGTACCAGTAGTATGGGCCGGGGAGGCTACACCTTC.

This rearrangement joins TRBV4-3 to TRBJ1-2, with 8 positions matching TRBD1. The V gene's germline CDR1 is LGHNA and CDR2 YSLEER. The CDR3 extends over 18 amino acids. Trimming at V came to 0 bases and at J to 4 bases, leaving 13 bases not matched to a gene. CDR3 sequence (DNA): TGCGCCAGCAGCCAAGAAGGGTTAGGACAGGGATCCGGCTATGGCTACACCTTC. The encoded protein is CASSQEGLGQGSGYGYTF.

The chain combines TRBV27 with TRBJ1-5; a weak D match, TRBD1 (6 bases). CDR1 and CDR2 from the germline V gene are MNHEY and SMNVEV (reference sequence). V was pared by 6 bases and J by 2 bases, with 17 bases between. This CDR3 spans 16 amino acids. The CDR3 DNA reads as TGTGCCAGCAGATCTAGGGGGACATTGGGCAATCAGCCCCAGCATTTT. This gives the protein CASRSRGTLGNQPQHF.

The gene calls are TRBV7-9 and TRBJ2-3; 13 nucleotides agree with TRBD2. Per the germline V gene, CDR1 is SEHNR and CDR2 is FQNEAQ (reference sequence). The CDR3 has 16 residues. The V segment lost 1 base and the J segment 6 bases; nucleotides outside the gene matches: 4. The CDR3 reads CASSLGRTSGGDTQYF. CDR3 DNA: TGTGCCAGCAGCTTAGGCCGGACTAGCGGGGGTGATACGCAGTATTTT.

This chain links TRBV7-9 with TRBJ2-5, with 9 bases aligning to TRBD2. The closer fit of TRBJ2-7 to the DNA end suggests the J call may be wrong. Germline V gene data show CDR1 as SEHNR and CDR2 as FQNEAQ (reference sequence). CDR3 length equals 15 residues. CDR3 DNA sequence: TGTGCCAGCAGCTCATCGGGGACTAGCTTAGGCGAGCAGTACTTC. Amino acid sequence: CASSSSGTSLGEQYF.